The rows below give T cell receptor beta chains drawn from one sample of a study of T-cell reconstitution after alpha-beta-depleted transplantation in children. One entry per CDR3 protein, called by TCRdb with MiXCR from the PCR reads. The sample shows hundreds of thousands of distinct CDR3 sequences, 16% of them seen only once. Specimen: PBMCs, mostly from graft donor cells, collected 360 days after TCRalphabeta/CD19-depleted stem cell transplant. The receptor source for this set is a boy under three years old who had a stem cell transplant for Wiskott-Aldrich syndrome, so the T cells may come from the graft donor. Both conserved end residues are part of each CDR3. The order of the fields is V gene, clone size, J gene, D gene, CDR3 protein, CDR3 DNA. The D gene is left open where the match is weak. The size entry is marked missing in some rows and otherwise reads once, few, many or a size class.

TRBV24-1	-	TRBJ2-3	TRBD2	CATSRTSEPTDTQYF	TGTGCCACCAGTCGGACTAGCGAACCCACAGATACGCAGTATTTT
TRBV11-2	few	TRBJ2-4	TRBD1	CASSLGQGQNRNIQYF	TGTGCCAGCAGCCTCGGACAGGGGCAGAATAGGAACATTCAGTACTTC
TRBV5-1	-	TRBJ2-7	TRBD2	CASSLRGESAYEQYF	TGCGCCAGCAGCCTACGGGGGGAGTCCGCCTACGAGCAGTACTTC
TRBV6-2/TRBV6-3	few	TRBJ2-4	-	CASRGLSSSKNIQYF	TGTGCCAGCAGAGGACTCTCGTCTAGCAAAAACATTCAGTACTTC
TRBV4-1	-	TRBJ2-5	-	CASSQDYRSGETQYF	TGCGCCAGCAGCCAAGACTACAGGTCCGGGGAGACCCAGTACTTC
TRBV27	few	TRBJ2-7	-	CASSLVGMKGSSYEQYF	TGTGCCAGCAGTTTAGTGGGGATGAAGGGAAGCTCCTACGAGCAGTACTTC
TRBV7-9	-	TRBJ2-7	-	CASSLRGSGKHYEQYF	TGTGCCAGCAGCTTAAGGGGGTCAGGGAAGCACTACGAGCAGTACTTC
TRBV3-1	-	TRBJ1-1	-	CASSPLWPASTEAFF	TGTGCCAGCAGCCCCCTATGGCCAGCCTCCACTGAAGCTTTCTTT
TRBV20-1	-	TRBJ1-2	-	CSASQGSWNGYTF	TGCAGTGCTTCTCAGGGAAGTTGGAATGGCTACACCTTC
TRBV20-1	-	TRBJ2-1	TRBD2	CSARSPLLAGGGDEQFF	TGCAGTGCTAGATCCCCCCTACTAGCGGGAGGGGGAGATGAGCAGTTCTTC
TRBV21-1	few	TRBJ2-1	-	CASSKRARDLDLPDSYNEQFF	TGTGCCAGCAGCAAACGGGCCCGGGACTTAGACCTTCCGGACTCCTACAATGAGCAGTTCTTC
TRBV27	-	TRBJ1-4	-	CASRLGTAVNEKLFF	TGTGCCAGCAGACTCGGGACGGCTGTTAATGAAAAACTGTTTTTT
TRBV20-1	-	TRBJ2-3	-	CSARDIRGTWTDTQYF	TGCAGTGCTAGAGATATTAGGGGGACATGGACAGATACGCAGTATTTT
TRBV18	few	TRBJ2-7	-	CASSPLIGEQYF	TGTGCCAGCTCACCCCTCATAGGAGAGCAGTACTTC
TRBV5-1	-	TRBJ2-4	-	CASSFSVGLAKNIQYF	TGCGCCAGCAGCTTTTCGGTAGGGCTAGCCAAAAACATTCAGTACTTC
TRBV3-1	few	TRBJ2-7	TRBD2	CASSQGTGLASYEQYF	TGTGCCAGCAGCCAAGGAACCGGACTAGCTTCCTACGAGCAGTACTTC
TRBV20-1	-	TRBJ2-7	-	CSARLFTSSYEQYF	TGCAGTGCTAGACTATTCACCTCCTCCTACGAGCAGTACTTC
TRBV12-3/TRBV12-4	few	TRBJ1-1	TRBD1	CASSRQGGVTEAFF	TGTGCCAGCAGCAGACAGGGAGGAGTCACTGAAGCTTTCTTT
TRBV7-9	-	TRBJ2-7	-	CASSLAPENRDEQYF	TGTGCCAGCAGCTTAGCCCCTGAGAACAGGGACGAGCAGTACTTC
TRBV29-1	few	TRBJ1-1	-	CSAYQNTEAFF	TGCAGCGCGTACCAGAACACTGAAGCTTTCTTT
TRBV9	few	TRBJ2-1	TRBD2	CASSGGSEQFF	TGTGCCAGCAGCGGCGGGAGCGAGCAGTTCTTC
TRBV12-3/TRBV12-4	many	TRBJ2-6	-	CASTVQGTGANVLTF	TGTGCCAGCACCGTACAGGGAACTGGGGCCAACGTCCTGACTTTC